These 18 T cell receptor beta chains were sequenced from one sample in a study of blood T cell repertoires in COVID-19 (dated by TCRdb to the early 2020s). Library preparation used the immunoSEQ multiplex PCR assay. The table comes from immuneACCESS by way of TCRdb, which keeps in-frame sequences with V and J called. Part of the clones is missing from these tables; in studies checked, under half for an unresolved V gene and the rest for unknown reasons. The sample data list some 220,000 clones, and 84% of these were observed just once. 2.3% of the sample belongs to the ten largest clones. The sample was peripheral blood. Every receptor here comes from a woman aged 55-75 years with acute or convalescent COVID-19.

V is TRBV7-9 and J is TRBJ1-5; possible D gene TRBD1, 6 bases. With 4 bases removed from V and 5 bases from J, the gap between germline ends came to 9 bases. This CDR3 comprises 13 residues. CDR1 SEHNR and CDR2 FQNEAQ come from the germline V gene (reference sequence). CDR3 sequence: CASSSQGDQPQHF. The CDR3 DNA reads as TGTGCCAGCAGCTCACAGGGAGATCAGCCCCAGCATTTT.

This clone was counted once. The CDR3 bases are TGCGCCAGCAGAGAAGGGGGCGGCATTGGTGGAAACACCATATATTTT. Translated: CASREGGGIGGNTIYF. J is TRBJ1-3 and V is TRBV5-1; 7 nucleotides match TRBD1. Germline values: CDR1 SGHRS, CDR2 YFSETQ. The CDR3 consists of 16 residues. J lost 3 bases, V lost 5 bases, and 11 bases had no gene match. Variable domain in full (rest from reference TRBV5-1 and TRBJ1-3): KAGVTQTPRYLIKTRGQQVTLSCSPISGHRSVSWYQQTPGQGLQFLFEYFSETQRNKGNFPGRFSGRQFSNSRSEMNVSTLELGDSALYLCASREGGGIGGNTIYFGEGSWLTVV.

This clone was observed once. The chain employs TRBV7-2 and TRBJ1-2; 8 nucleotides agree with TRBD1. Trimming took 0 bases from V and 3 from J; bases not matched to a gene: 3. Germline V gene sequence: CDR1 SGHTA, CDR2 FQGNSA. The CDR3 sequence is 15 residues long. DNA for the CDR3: TGTGCCAGCAGCTTAGCGGCAGGGGGCCACTATGGCTACACCTTC. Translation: CASSLAAGGHYGYTF.

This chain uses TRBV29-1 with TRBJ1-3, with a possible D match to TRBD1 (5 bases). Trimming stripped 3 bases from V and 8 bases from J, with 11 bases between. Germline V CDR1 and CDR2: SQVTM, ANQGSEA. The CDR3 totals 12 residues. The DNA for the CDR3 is TGCAGCGTTGACCAGGGAGGGGACACCATATATTTT. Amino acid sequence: CSVDQGGDTIYF.

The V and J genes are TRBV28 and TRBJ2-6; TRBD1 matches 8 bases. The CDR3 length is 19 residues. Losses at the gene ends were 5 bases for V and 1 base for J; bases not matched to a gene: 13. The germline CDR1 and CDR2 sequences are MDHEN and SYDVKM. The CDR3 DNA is TGTGCCAGCAGTCCCTCCCCCTGGCAGGGGGCATCTGGGGCCAACGTCCTGACTTTC. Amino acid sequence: CASSPSPWQGASGANVLTF.

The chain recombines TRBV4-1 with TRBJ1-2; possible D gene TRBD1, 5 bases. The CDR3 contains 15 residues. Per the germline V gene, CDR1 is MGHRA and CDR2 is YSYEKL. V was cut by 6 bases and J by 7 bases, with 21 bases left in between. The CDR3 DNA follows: TGCGCCAGCAGTCCCGGCGGGGGGACGGCCGGTGGCTACACCTTC. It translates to CASSPGGGTAGGYTF.

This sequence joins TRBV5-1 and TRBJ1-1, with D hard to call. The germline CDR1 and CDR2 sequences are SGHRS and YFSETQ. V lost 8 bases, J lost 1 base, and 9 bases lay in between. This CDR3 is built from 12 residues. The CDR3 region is CASREGNTEAFF. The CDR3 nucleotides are TGCGCCAGTCGGGAGGGGAACACTGAAGCTTTCTTT. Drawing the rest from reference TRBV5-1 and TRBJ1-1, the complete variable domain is KAGVTQTPRYLIKTRGQQVTLSCSPISGHRSVSWYQQTPGQGLQFLFEYFSETQRNKGNFPGRFSGRQFSNSRSEMNVSTLELGDSALYLCASREGNTEAFFGQGTRLTVV.

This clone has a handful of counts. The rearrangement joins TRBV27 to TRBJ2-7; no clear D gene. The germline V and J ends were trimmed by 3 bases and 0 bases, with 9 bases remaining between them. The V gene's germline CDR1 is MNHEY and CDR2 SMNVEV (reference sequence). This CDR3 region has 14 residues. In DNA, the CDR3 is TGTGCCAGCAGTTTGAGAAGCTACTCCTACGAGCAGTACTTC. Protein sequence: CASSLRSYSYEQYF.

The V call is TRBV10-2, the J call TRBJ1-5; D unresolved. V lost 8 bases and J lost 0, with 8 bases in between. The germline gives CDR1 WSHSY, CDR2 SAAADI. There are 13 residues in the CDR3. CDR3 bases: TGCGCCAGCCCTCTAGATAGCAATCAGCCCCAGCATTTT. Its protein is CASPLDSNQPQHF.

The CDR3 DNA reads as TGTGCCAGCAGCTTAAACACAGGGCCCGACGAGCAGTACTTC. Its protein product is CASSLNTGPDEQYF. This chain links TRBV11-2 with TRBJ2-7, with D tentatively TRBD1 (6 bases). This CDR3 is built from 14 residues. V was cut by 2 bases and J by 5 bases, with 13 bases left in between. Germline V lookup: CDR1 SGHAT, CDR2 FQNNGV.

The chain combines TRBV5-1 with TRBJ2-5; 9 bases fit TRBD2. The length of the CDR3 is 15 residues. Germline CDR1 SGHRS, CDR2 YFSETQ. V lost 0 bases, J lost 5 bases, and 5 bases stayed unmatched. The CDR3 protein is CASSLAVAGVETQYF. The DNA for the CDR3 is TGCGCCAGCAGCTTGGCGGTAGCGGGGGTTGAGACCCAGTACTTC.

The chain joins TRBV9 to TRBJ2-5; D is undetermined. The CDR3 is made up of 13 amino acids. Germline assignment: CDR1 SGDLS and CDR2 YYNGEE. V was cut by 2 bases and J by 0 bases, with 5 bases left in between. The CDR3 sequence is CASSVADQETQYF. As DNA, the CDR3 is TGTGCCAGCAGCGTTGCGGACCAAGAGACCCAGTACTTC.

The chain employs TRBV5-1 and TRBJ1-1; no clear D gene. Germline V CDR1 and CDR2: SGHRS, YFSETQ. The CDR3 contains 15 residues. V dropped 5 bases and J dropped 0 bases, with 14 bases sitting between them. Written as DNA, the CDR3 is TGCGCCAGCAGACGCGACACCGCCTTGAACACTGAAGCTTTCTTT. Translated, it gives CASRRDTALNTEAFF.

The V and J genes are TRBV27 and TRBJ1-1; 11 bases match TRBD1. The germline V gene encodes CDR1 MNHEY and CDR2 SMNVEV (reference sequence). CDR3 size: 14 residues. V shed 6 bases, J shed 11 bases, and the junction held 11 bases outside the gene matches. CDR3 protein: CASSRDRGGYGAFF. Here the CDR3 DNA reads TGTGCCAGCAGCCGGGACAGGGGGGGCTATGGGGCTTTCTTT.

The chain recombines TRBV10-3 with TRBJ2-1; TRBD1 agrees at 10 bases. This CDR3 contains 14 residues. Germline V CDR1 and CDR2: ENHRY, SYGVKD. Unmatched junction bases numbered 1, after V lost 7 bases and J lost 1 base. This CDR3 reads CAIKGQGSYNEQFF. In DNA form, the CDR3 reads TGTGCCATCAAGGGACAGGGGTCCTACAATGAGCAGTTCTTC.

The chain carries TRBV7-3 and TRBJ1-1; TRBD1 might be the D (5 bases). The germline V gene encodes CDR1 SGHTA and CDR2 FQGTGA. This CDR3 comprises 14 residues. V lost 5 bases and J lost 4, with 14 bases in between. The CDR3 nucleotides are TGTGCCAGCAGCCTAGGAGGCGGGGCCACTGAAGCTTTCTTT. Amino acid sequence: CASSLGGGATEAFF.

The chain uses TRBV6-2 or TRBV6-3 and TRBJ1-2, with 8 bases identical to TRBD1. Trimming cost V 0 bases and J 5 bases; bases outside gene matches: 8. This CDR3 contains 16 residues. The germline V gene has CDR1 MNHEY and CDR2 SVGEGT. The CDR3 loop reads CASSYSGQRTGYGYTF. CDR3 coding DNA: TGTGCCAGCAGTTACTCTGGACAACGGACAGGGTATGGCTACACCTTC.

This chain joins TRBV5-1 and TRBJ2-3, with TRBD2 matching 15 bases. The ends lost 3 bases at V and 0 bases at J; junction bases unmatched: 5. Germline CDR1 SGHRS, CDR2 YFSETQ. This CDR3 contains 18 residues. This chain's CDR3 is CASSSGLAGGISTDTQYF. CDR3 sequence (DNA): TGCGCCAGCAGCTCGGGACTAGCGGGGGGCATTAGCACAGATACGCAGTATTTT.